A single sample is the source of the 10 T cell receptor beta chains below, sequenced in a study of blood T cell repertoires in COVID-19. Clones were read by immunoSEQ multiplex PCR, and TCRdb kept only the in-frame ones, dropping some. The sample lists a few hundred thousand clones; over 75% were seen once. Sequences were obtained from peripheral blood. Receptor source: a human donor in a cohort sampled during active COVID-19.

This clone has just one count. V and J are TRBV7-2 and TRBJ2-7; D possibly corresponds to TRBD1 (5 bases). V lost 1 base, J lost 2 bases, and 12 bases lay in between. The CDR3 loop spans 15 amino acids. The V gene's germline CDR1 is SGHTA and CDR2 FQGNSA. CDR3 sequence reads: CASSLGQGSAYEQYF. The CDR3 DNA sequence: TGTGCCAGCAGCTTAGGGCAGGGTTCAGCCTACGAGCAGTACTTC.

This clone was detected once. CDR3 protein: CASSLGRATEAFF. The DNA of the CDR3 is TGTGCCAGCAGCTTAGGGAGGGCCACTGAAGCTTTCTTT. The rearrangement links TRBV11-3 to TRBJ1-1; no reliable D call. Per germline, CDR1 SGHNT and CDR2 YENEEA. This CDR3 has 13 residues. Trimming stripped 1 base from V and 4 bases from J, with 7 bases between. The full variable domain, in which reference TRBV11-3 and TRBJ1-1 provide the parts outside the CDR3, is EAGVVQSPRYKIIEKKQPVAFWCNPISGHNTLYWYLQNLGQGPELLIRYENEEAVDDSQLPKDRFSAERLKGVDSTLKIQPAELGDSAVYLCASSLGRATEAFFGQGTRLTVV.

This clone was counted a few times. V usage is TRBV19 and J usage is TRBJ1-1; TRBD1 is a possible D gene (6 bases). The length of the CDR3 is 15 residues. The V gene's germline CDR1 is LNHDA and CDR2 SQIVND (reference sequence). Trimming pared 4 bases from V and 0 bases from J, leaving 12 bases between. The CDR3 DNA reads TGTGCCAGTAGTAAGACAGGTGGCATGAACACTGAAGCTTTCTTT. Its translation is CASSKTGGMNTEAFF.

On this clone itself: The junction and the germline gene differ at one end; a read error may be behind it. V and J are TRBV2 and TRBJ2-7, with TRBD2 as a possible D gene (6 bases). Germline CDR1 and CDR2: SNHLY and FYNNEI. This CDR3 comprises 13 residues. The CDR3 region has the DNA TGTGCCAGTAGTGAAAAGGAGGGAGTCGAGCAGTACTTC. This translates into CASSEKEGVEQYF. Based on the CDR3 plus reference TRBV2 and TRBJ2-7, the full variable domain is EPEVTQTPSHQVTQMGQEVILRCVPISNHLYFYWYRQILGQKVEFLVSFYNNEISEKSEIFDDQFSVERPDGSNFTLKIRSTKLEDSAMYFCASSEKEGVEQYFGPGTRLTVT.

V and J are TRBV6-4 and TRBJ1-2; TRBD1 might be the D (5 bases). The CDR3 runs 13 residues. CDR1 is MRHNA and CDR2 is SNTAGT in the germline V gene. Between the trimmed V and J ends, which lost 3 bases and 9 bases, there was a span of 14 bases. CDR3 amino acids: CASSDHSGGSYTF. CDR3 DNA sequence: TGTGCCAGCAGTGATCATTCGGGGGGAAGCTACACCTTC.

The V call is TRBV7-2, the J call TRBJ2-1, with 9 bases lining up with TRBD1. The junction had 7 bases not matched to a gene; V was cut back by 5 bases and J by 5 bases. Per germline, CDR1 SGHTA and CDR2 FQGNSA. This CDR3 is built from 15 residues. CDR3 sequence: CASSLRDRENNEQFF. The CDR3 bases are TGTGCCAGCAGCCTTCGGGACAGGGAAAACAATGAGCAGTTCTTC.

The chain links TRBV15 to TRBJ1-1; D ambiguous. Germline loops: CDR1 LNHNV, CDR2 YYDKDF (reference sequence). CDR3 length: 11 amino acids. V was cut by 0 bases and J by 8 bases, with 4 bases left in between. CDR3 in amino acids: CATSRDGEAFF. CDR3 DNA sequence: TGTGCCACCAGCAGAGACGGGGAAGCTTTCTTT.

The table lists this clone with a few counts. The V gene is TRBV5-4, the J gene TRBJ2-5, with a possible D match to TRBD2 (5 bases). V was clipped by 0 bases and J by 0 bases, with 9 bases between them. This CDR3 is 15 amino acids long. Germline CDR1 SGHNT, CDR2 YYREEE (reference sequence). The CDR3 spells CASSLVGVYQETQYF. CDR3 in DNA: TGTGCCAGCAGCTTGGTGGGAGTATACCAAGAGACCCAGTACTTC.

The chain uses TRBV7-8 and TRBJ2-3; TRBD1 might be the D (5 bases). The CDR3 runs 14 residues. The germline V gene has CDR1 SGHVS and CDR2 FQNEAQ. Trimming cost V 3 bases and J 5 bases, with 12 bases left between them. DNA of the CDR3: TGTGCCAGCAGCTTGGGGCAGGGTATAGATACGCAGTATTTT. It encodes CASSLGQGIDTQYF.

In its sample, this clone was seen once. The chain has TRBV27 and TRBJ1-5; D might be TRBD1 (6 bases). The V and J ends lost 6 bases and 6 bases respectively, with 12 bases between them. This CDR3 has 13 residues. CDR1 and CDR2 (germline): MNHEY, SMNVEV (reference sequence). CDR3 sequence (DNA): TGTGCCAGCAGCCGTACAGGGCGTCAGCCCCAGCATTTT. Translated: CASSRTGRQPQHF.